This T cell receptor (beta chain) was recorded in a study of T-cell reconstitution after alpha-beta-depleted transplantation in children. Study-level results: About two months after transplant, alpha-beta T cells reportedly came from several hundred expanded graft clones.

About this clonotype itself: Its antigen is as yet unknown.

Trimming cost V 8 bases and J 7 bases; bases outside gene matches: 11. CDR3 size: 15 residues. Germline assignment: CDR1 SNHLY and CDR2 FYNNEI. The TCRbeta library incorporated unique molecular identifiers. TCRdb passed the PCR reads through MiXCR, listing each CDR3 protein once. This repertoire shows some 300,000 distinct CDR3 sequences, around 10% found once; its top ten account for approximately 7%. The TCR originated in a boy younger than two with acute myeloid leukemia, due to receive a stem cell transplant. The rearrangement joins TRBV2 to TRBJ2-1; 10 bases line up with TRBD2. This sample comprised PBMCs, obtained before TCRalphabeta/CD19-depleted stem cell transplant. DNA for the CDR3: TGTGCCAGCCTGGTGGGTAGCGGGAGGCGTAATGAGCAGTTCTTC. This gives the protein CASLVGSGRRNEQFF.